The rows below give T cell receptor beta chains drawn from one sample of a study of CD8+CD57+ T cells in acquired aplastic anemia. TCRdb passed the reads through MiXCR, listing each CDR3 protein once. The data contain some 180,000 distinct CDR3 sequences, 63% of them singletons. Sequencing input: sorted CD4+, CD8+, or CD8+CD57+ T cells (not recorded which) from PBMCs. Source of these receptors: a human donor with aplastic anemia. Each CDR3 is given without its conserved first and last residue. The order of the fields is V gene, J gene, CDR3 protein.

V: TRBV25-1
J: TRBJ2-7
CDR3: ASSTQRRDIPYEQY

V: TRBV19
J: TRBJ2-7
CDR3: ASSIEGGGYERY

V: TRBV29-1
J: TRBJ2-2
CDR3: SVGTSGGQLRELF

V: TRBV12-3/TRBV12-4
J: TRBJ1-3
CDR3: ASSLTGMGNTIY

V: TRBV6-1
J: TRBJ1-4
CDR3: AISESGADLGEKLF

V: TRBV20-1
J: TRBJ2-7
CDR3: SASSPEFYEQY

V: TRBV20-1
J: TRBJ2-7
CDR3: SATSGRASGTYEQY

V: TRBV4-2
J: TRBJ1-2
CDR3: ASSAHSYGYT

V: TRBV20-1
J: TRBJ2-5
CDR3: SARVTPQETQY

V: TRBV7-2
J: TRBJ2-5
CDR3: ASSLVQGAQETQY

V: TRBV19
J: TRBJ2-2
CDR3: ASSIGRGGNTGELF

V: TRBV20-1
J: TRBJ2-2
CDR3: SARGTSGMSGELF

V: TRBV7-9
J: TRBJ2-5
CDR3: ASSANLMAETQY

V: TRBV6-5
J: TRBJ1-1
CDR3: ASSYGNLNTEAF

V: TRBV10-2
J: TRBJ2-7
CDR3: ASSESLQGAYEQY

V: TRBV7-9
J: TRBJ2-7
CDR3: ASSPGVFGEQY

V: TRBV15
J: TRBJ1-1
CDR3: ATSREAFAEAF

V: TRBV27
J: TRBJ1-2
CDR3: ASSLRAGLNYGYT

V: TRBV7-2
J: TRBJ2-7
CDR3: ASSSEQGAPYEQY

V: TRBV20-1
J: TRBJ2-7
CDR3: SARDRRREYEQY

V: TRBV20-1
J: TRBJ1-2
CDR3: SARQFGGHGYT

V: TRBV9
J: TRBJ1-1
CDR3: ASSAPTGTNTEAF

V: TRBV7-2
J: TRBJ2-2
CDR3: ASSPGQGIYTGELF

V: TRBV29-1
J: TRBJ1-1
CDR3: SVVSAMNTEAF

V: TRBV24-1
J: TRBJ1-2
CDR3: ATSGSFGGTNYGYT

V: TRBV7-2
J: TRBJ2-3
CDR3: ASSPWVGGYNEQY

V: TRBV2
J: TRBJ1-2
CDR3: ASSVSGDGYT

V: TRBV20-1
J: TRBJ2-1
CDR3: SARPIGLAQQF

V: TRBV5-8
J: TRBJ2-7
CDR3: ASSLRQLPYEQY

V: TRBV4-1
J: TRBJ2-2
CDR3: ASGSSYTGELF

V: TRBV7-8
J: TRBJ2-7
CDR3: ASSHRGPPRHEQY

V: TRBV19
J: TRBJ2-7
CDR3: ASSIGGQTTYEQY

V: TRBV2
J: TRBJ1-2
CDR3: ASSFDRDNYGYT

V: TRBV5-1
J: TRBJ2-2
CDR3: VSRPSGGAPGELF

V: TRBV20-1
J: TRBJ1-2
CDR3: SAREDRGYGYT

V: TRBV5-1
J: TRBJ2-7
CDR3: ASSLTSTYEQY

V: TRBV11-2
J: TRBJ1-1
CDR3: ASSLEARYSNTEAF

V: TRBV20-1
J: TRBJ2-5
CDR3: SATRPGQPETQY

V: TRBV12-3/TRBV12-4
J: TRBJ1-2
CDR3: ASSLNPGQAGGYT

V: TRBV20-1
J: TRBJ1-6
CDR3: SASRNNSPLH

V: TRBV19
J: TRBJ1-2
CDR3: ASSPHRGSNYGYT

V: TRBV14
J: TRBJ2-3
CDR3: ASSQRPSEDTQY

V: TRBV20-1
J: TRBJ2-5
CDR3: SARDLGEETQY

V: TRBV24-1
J: TRBJ2-2
CDR3: ATSDLDAVPNTGELF

V: TRBV19
J: TRBJ1-2
CDR3: ASYREGYT

V: TRBV14
J: TRBJ1-1
CDR3: ASSQENRLSEAF

V: TRBV7-9
J: TRBJ1-5
CDR3: ASSQTGDAQH